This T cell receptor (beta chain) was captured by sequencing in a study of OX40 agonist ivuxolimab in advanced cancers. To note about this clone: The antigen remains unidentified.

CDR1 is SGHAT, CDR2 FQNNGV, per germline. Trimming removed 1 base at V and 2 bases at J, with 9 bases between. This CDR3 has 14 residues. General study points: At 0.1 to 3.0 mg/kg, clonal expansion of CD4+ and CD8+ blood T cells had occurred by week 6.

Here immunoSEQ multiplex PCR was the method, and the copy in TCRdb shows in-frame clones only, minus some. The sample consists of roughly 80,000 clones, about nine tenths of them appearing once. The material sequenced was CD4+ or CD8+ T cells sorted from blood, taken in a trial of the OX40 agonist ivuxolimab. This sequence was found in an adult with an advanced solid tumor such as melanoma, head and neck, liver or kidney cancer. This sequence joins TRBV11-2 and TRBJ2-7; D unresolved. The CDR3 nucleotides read TGTGCCAGCAGCTTAGGTCTGGAGACCTACGAGCAGTACTTC. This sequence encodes CASSLGLETYEQYF.